The TCR beta chain under discussion was sequenced for a study of cytomegalovirus exposure and HLA in healthy donors. Germline V gene data show CDR1 as MDHEN and CDR2 as SYDVKM. With 7 bases clipped from V and 4 bases from J, the junction kept 5 bases outside the gene matches. This CDR3 has 14 residues. Primers included in the PCR were 60 Vbeta and 13 Jbeta primers. Assay used: immunoSEQ multiplex PCR; TCRdb lists only in-frame clones, some missing. The sample has about 50,000 clones, around 70% seen once. This clonotype was sampled from a woman in her forties or fifties in good health and CMV-seronegative. The V gene is TRBV28, the J gene TRBJ2-2; 8 bases fit TRBD1. The sequenced sample consisted of PBMCs. CDR3 region: CASTSGGTTGELFF. The CDR3 region has the DNA TGTGCCAGCACCTCAGGGGGCACCACCGGGGAGCTGTTTTTT.